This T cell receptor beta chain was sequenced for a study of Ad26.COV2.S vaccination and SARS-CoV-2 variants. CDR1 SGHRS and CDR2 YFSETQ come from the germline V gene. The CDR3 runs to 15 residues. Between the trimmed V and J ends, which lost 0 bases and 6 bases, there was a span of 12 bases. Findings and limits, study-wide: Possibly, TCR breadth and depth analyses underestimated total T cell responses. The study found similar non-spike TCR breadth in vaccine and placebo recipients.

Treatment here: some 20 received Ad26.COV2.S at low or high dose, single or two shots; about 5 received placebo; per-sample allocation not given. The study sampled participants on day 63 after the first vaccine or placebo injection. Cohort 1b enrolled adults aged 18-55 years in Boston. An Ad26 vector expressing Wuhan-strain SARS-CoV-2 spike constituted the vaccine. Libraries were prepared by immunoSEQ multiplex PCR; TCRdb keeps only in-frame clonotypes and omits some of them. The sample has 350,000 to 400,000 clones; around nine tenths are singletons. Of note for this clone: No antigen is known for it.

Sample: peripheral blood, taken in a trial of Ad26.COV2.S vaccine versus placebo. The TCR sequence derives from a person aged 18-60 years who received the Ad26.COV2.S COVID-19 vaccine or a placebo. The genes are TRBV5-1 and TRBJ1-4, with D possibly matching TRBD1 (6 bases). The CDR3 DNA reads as TGCGCCAGCAGCTTGGAGGCAGGGGAGTATGAAAAACTGTTTTTT. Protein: CASSLEAGEYEKLFF. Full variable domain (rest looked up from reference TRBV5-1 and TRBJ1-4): KAGVTQTPRYLIKTRGQQVTLSCSPISGHRSVSWYQQTPGQGLQFLFEYFSETQRNKGNFPGRFSGRQFSNSRSEMNVSTLELGDSALYLCASSLEAGEYEKLFFGSGTQLSVL.